Listed below are T cell receptor beta chains from one sample, sequenced in a study of OX40 agonist ivuxolimab in advanced cancers. Data came from immunoSEQ multiplex PCR; TCRdb stores just in-frame clones and leaves some out. The sample has roughly 66,000 clones; more than 75% are singletons. The sample in question was CD4+ or CD8+ T cells sorted from blood, obtained in a trial of the OX40 agonist ivuxolimab. Receptors were obtained from an adult with an advanced solid tumor such as melanoma, head and neck, liver or kidney cancer. Both conserved end residues are part of each CDR3. A D gene is named only where the DNA matches it firmly. Clone size is not always given. Where it is, it says once, few, many or a class for expanded clones.

size | J | V | D | DNA | CDR3
NA | TRBJ2-7 | TRBV4-1 | NA | TGCGCCAGCAGCCAATTTCGAAGCTCCTACGAGCAGTACTTC | CASSQFRSSYEQYF
NA | TRBJ2-7 | TRBV5-5 | TRBD2 | TGTGCCAGCAGCATTTGGACTAGCGGGGACTACGAGCAGTACTTC | CASSIWTSGDYEQYF
NA | TRBJ2-1 | TRBV28 | TRBD1 | TGTGCCAGCAAAAGGGCGGGACAGGGGATCCGTGAGATCTTC | CASKRAGQGIREIF
few | TRBJ2-7 | TRBV11-2 | TRBD1 | TGTGCCAGCAGCTTAGGTCGACAGGGGGAGCAGTACTTC | CASSLGRQGEQYF
NA | TRBJ2-1 | TRBV15 | NA | TGTGCCACCAGCAGAGTTAGGGGACGAGGGCCTGAGCAGTTCTTC | CATSRVRGRGPEQFF
few | TRBJ2-6 | TRBV28 | NA | TGTGCCAGCAGCACCCGAAGTTCTGGGGCCAACGTCCTGACTTTC | CASSTRSSGANVLTF
few | TRBJ2-6 | TRBV11-2 | TRBD1 | TGTGCCAGCAGCTTAGATTATGGGACAGCTGGGGCCAACGTCCTGACTTTC | CASSLDYGTAGANVLTF
NA | TRBJ2-3 | TRBV14 | TRBD2 | TGTGCCAGCAGCCCTCCGACTAGCTCTCGCACAGATACGCAGTATTTT | CASSPPTSSRTDTQYF
NA | TRBJ1-1 | TRBV7-2 | NA | TGTGCCAGCAGCTTACTACGAAGCACTGAAGCTTTCTTT | CASSLLRSTEAFF
NA | TRBJ1-2 | TRBV7-9 | NA | TGTGCCAGCAGCTTTCGAGGACAGTCTAACTATGGCTACACCTTC | CASSFRGQSNYGYTF
NA | TRBJ1-1 | TRBV25-1 | NA | TGTGCCAGCAGGAGGGGGGGCGGCGGTTTAGCTTTCTTT | CASRRGGGGLAFF
once | TRBJ1-1 | TRBV14 | NA | TGTGCCAGCAGCTGGGGGGGGCCGGACACTGAAGCTTTCTTT | CASSWGGPDTEAFF
NA | TRBJ2-5 | TRBV29-1 | NA | TGCAGCGTTGATGGCCGGCAGGGACAAGAGACCCAGTACTTC | CSVDGRQGQETQYF
NA | TRBJ2-2 | TRBV6-1 | TRBD1 | TGTGCCAGCAGTGGAACCCGGGACAGTAACACCGGGGAGCTGTTTTTT | CASSGTRDSNTGELFF
NA | TRBJ1-1 | TRBV11-2 | TRBD1 | TGTGCCAGCAGCTTAGGAGGGGGCCGCACTGAAGCTTTCTTT | CASSLGGGRTEAFF
few | TRBJ2-2 | TRBV6-5 | NA | TGTGCCAGCAGTTACTCGATAACCGGACAAGCAGGGGAGCTGTTTTTT | CASSYSITGQAGELFF
NA | TRBJ2-7 | TRBV21-1 | NA | TGTGCCAGCAGCAAAGAGGGAGGGGGGGACGAGCAGTACTTC | CASSKEGGGDEQYF
NA | TRBJ1-4 | TRBV25-1 | NA | TGTGCCAGCAGTGAATTAATAAAAAGGGGAGATGAAAAACTGTTTTTT | CASSELIKRGDEKLFF
NA | TRBJ2-7 | TRBV28 | NA | TGTGCCAGCAGTTCAAGCCTAGCCGAGCAGTACTTC | CASSSSLAEQYF
NA | TRBJ1-1 | TRBV5-6 | NA | TGTGCCAGCAGCTTGGGAGACAGAGACCTGAACACTGAAGCTTTCTTT | CASSLGDRDLNTEAFF
few | TRBJ2-1 | TRBV5-1 | TRBD1 | TGCGCCAGCAGCCCGGGACAGGGTGCCTACAATGAGCAGTTCTTC | CASSPGQGAYNEQFF
NA | TRBJ2-3 | TRBV5-1 | NA | TGCGCCAGCAGCTTGATGGGACGGTCCTGGGATACGCAGTATTTT | CASSLMGRSWDTQYF
NA | TRBJ2-1 | TRBV7-6 | NA | TGTGCCAGCAGCTTAGGACTGAACAATGAGCAGTTCTTC | CASSLGLNNEQFF
NA | TRBJ2-7 | TRBV18 | NA | TGTGCCAGCTCACCACAGGAGGGAGCCTACGAGCAGTACTTC | CASSPQEGAYEQYF
NA | TRBJ2-1 | TRBV5-4 | TRBD2 | TGTGCCAGCAGCCCTGGGGGCGCGGGGGGGTACAATGAGCAGTTCTTC | CASSPGGAGGYNEQFF
NA | TRBJ2-7 | TRBV7-2 | NA | TGTGCCAGCAGCTTTCTAGCGGTCCCAGGGGGCGAGCAGTACTTC | CASSFLAVPGGEQYF
NA | TRBJ1-1 | TRBV30 | TRBD1 | TGTGCCTGGTGCGTGAGGGGGCACACTGAAGCTTTCTTT | CAWCVRGHTEAFF
NA | TRBJ1-5 | TRBV7-9 | TRBD1 | TGTGCCAGCAGCTTAGGGACAGGGGGTGTTCAGCCCCAGCATTTT | CASSLGTGGVQPQHF
NA | TRBJ2-5 | TRBV7-2 | NA | TGTGCCAGCAGCTTAGTTGGGGGTTGGCAAGAGACCCAGTACTTC | CASSLVGGWQETQYF
NA | TRBJ1-4 | TRBV2 | NA | TGTGCCAGCTCAAATGCAGGGTCTATCACTTTGAATGAAAAACTGTTTTTT | CASSNAGSITLNEKLFF
NA | TRBJ2-1 | TRBV2 | NA | TGTGCCAGCAGTGTCTCGGCGGAGCAGTTCTTC | CASSVSAEQFF
NA | TRBJ1-1 | TRBV19 | TRBD1 | TGTGCCAGTAGTAACAGGGGCACTGAAGCTTTCTTT | CASSNRGTEAFF
NA | TRBJ2-5 | TRBV14 | TRBD2 | TGTGCCAGCAGCCTGGGGGTTAGGGGCCCTAGCGGGGGCCCGAGGAAGACCCAGTACTTC | CASSLGVRGPSGGPRKTQYF
NA | TRBJ1-1 | TRBV7-2 | NA | TGTGCCAGCCTACGCTGGGGGGGCAGGGGCACTGAAGCTTTCTTT | CASLRWGGRGTEAFF
NA | TRBJ2-3 | TRBV27 | NA | TGTGCCAGCCGACCTGACAGACGCCTTCAGAAAACTAGCACAGATACGCAGTATTTT | CASRPDRRLQKTSTDTQYF
few | TRBJ2-1 | TRBV19 | TRBD2 | TGTGCCAGTAGTATCGGCCGACTAGCGGGGGTTAACAATGAGCAGTTCTTC | CASSIGRLAGVNNEQFF
once | TRBJ1-2 | TRBV6-1 | NA | TGTGCCAGCAGAACTCCAGGGGAGGTGGGCTACACCTTC | CASRTPGEVGYTF
NA | TRBJ2-1 | TRBV7-5 | NA | TGTGTCAGAAGCTCCTCTCTTCAGCGGGGGGCCTACAATGAGCAGTTCTTC | CVRSSSLQRGAYNEQFF
NA | TRBJ2-1 | TRBV5-4 | TRBD1 | TGTGCCAGCAGCCCAAGGACAGGGCTCAATGAGCAGTTCTTC | CASSPRTGLNEQFF
NA | TRBJ1-1 | TRBV18 | TRBD1 | TGTGCCAGCTCATCGGGACAGGGGAGGGGAGGGACTGAAGCTTTCTTT | CASSSGQGRGGTEAFF
few | TRBJ1-4 | TRBV7-2 | NA | TGTGCCAGCAGCCAGGGGCTACGGCTGTTTTTT | CASSQGLRLFF
NA | TRBJ1-6 | TRBV5-1 | NA | TGCGCCAGCAGCCAGCTTACGTGGGCGGGCGTCTTTCCTGGTTCACCCCTCCACTTT | CASSQLTWAGVFPGSPLHF
NA | TRBJ2-5 | TRBV2 | NA | TGTGCCAGCAGTCTAACAGGGCCCCAAGAGACCCAGTACTTC | CASSLTGPQETQYF
NA | TRBJ1-2 | TRBV2 | NA | TGTGCCAGCAGTCGACGGGGAGGTGGCTACACCTTC | CASSRRGGGYTF
NA | TRBJ2-3 | TRBV15 | NA | TGTGCCACCAGCAGAGTAGGCGATACGCAGTATTTT | CATSRVGDTQYF
NA | TRBJ1-5 | TRBV18 | NA | TGTGCCAGCTCACCTGGGGGGAATCAGCCCCAGCATTTT | CASSPGGNQPQHF
NA | TRBJ2-6 | TRBV11-2 | TRBD1 | TGTGCCAGCAGCGCCCGGGACAGGGGGCTTGGGGCCAACGTCCTGACTTTC | CASSARDRGLGANVLTF
NA | TRBJ2-3 | TRBV5-6 | NA | TGTGCCAGCAGCTTGGATGGACCAACGACAGATACGCAGTATTTT | CASSLDGPTTDTQYF